The following is a T cell receptor beta chain sequence with its context. Antigen specificity is unknown. The data belong to a study of shared clonotypes between healthy human individuals. Study summary: Each donor contributed plates that comprised three CD4 naive, three CD4 memory, two CD8 naive and one CD8 memory.

V gave up 4 bases and J gave up 2 bases; unmatched junction bases: 4. The CDR3 spans 15 residues. CDR1 and CDR2 (germline): SQVTM, ANQGSEA. Study-wide findings and caveats: Generation probabilities were higher for clonotypes shared across all four sorted-subset donors than for unshared ones.

How the authors handled the data: From ImmunoSEQ came sequences covering only the junction and carrying no quality scores, so filtering differed. Method: immunoSEQ multiplex PCR; TCRdb's copy keeps in-frame clones and lacks some. V, J and clone size were drawn from that table, and D and trimming were deduced from the DNA. The data contain some 120,000 clones, over 65% of them singletons. CD8 memory was a combination that joined CD45RO+ cells with CCR7-negative CD45RA+ TemRA cells. This rearrangement joins TRBV29-1 to TRBJ2-2; the match to TRBD1 covers 10 bases. The sequenced sample consisted of memory CD8+ T cells sorted from blood. Subset described: CD45RO+ cells pooled with CCR7-negative TemRA cells. This TCR came from a woman in her thirties in good health. The CDR3 nucleotides read TGCAGCGTTGGTGGGACAGGGGACAACACCGGGGAGCTGTTTTTT. It translates to CSVGGTGDNTGELFF.